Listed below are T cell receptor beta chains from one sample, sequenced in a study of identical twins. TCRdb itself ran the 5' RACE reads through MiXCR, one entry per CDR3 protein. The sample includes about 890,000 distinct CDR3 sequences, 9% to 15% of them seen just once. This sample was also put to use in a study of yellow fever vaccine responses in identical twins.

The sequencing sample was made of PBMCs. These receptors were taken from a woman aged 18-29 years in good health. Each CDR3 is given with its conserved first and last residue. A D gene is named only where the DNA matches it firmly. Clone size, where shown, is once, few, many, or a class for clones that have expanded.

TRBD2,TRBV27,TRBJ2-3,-,TGTGCCAGCAGCCGAAGGGAGACTAGCGGTCTCGGCACAGATACGCAGTATTTT,CASSRRETSGLGTDTQYF
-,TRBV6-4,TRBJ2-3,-,TGTGCCAGCAGTGAAAGAACCGACACAGATACGCAGTATTTT,CASSERTDTDTQYF
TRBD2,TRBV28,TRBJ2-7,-,TGTGCCAGCAGTTATCCCGGGACTAGCAACTACGAGCAGTACTTC,CASSYPGTSNYEQYF
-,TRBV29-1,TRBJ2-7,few,TGCAGCGTTGAAGCTCGGACCTCCTACGAGCAGTACTTC,CSVEARTSYEQYF
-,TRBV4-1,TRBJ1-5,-,TGCGCCAGCAGCCCCTCAGACCAGGGGCAGAATCAGCCCCAGCATTTT,CASSPSDQGQNQPQHF
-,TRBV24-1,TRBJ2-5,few,TGTGCCACCAGCCTAAGACTCGGGGAGACCCAGTACTTC,CATSLRLGETQYF
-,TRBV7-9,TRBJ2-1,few,TGTGCCAGCAGCTTAGAACTAGCTTCGGTTAGTGAGCAGTTCTTC,CASSLELASVSEQFF
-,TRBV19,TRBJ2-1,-,TGTGCCAGTAGTATAGTGGAAGGGGTCAATGAGCAGTTCTTC,CASSIVEGVNEQFF
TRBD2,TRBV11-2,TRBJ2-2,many,TGTGCCAGCAGCTTAGGAAGGGTAGCGGGAGCCCCCGGGGAGCTGTTTTTT,CASSLGRVAGAPGELFF
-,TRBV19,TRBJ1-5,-,TGTGCCAGTAGTATTGGGTCACGAGGGCGCAATCAGCCCCAGCATTTT,CASSIGSRGRNQPQHF
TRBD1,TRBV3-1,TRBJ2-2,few,TGTGCCAGCAGCCTTAACAGGGGGCTGGACGGGGAGCTGTTTTTT,CASSLNRGLDGELFF
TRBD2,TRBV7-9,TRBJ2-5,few,TGTGCCAGCAGCTTAGCAAGAGATAGCGGGAGGGCTGAGACCCAGTACTTC,CASSLARDSGRAETQYF
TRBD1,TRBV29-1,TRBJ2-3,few,TGCAGCGTTGAAGATCCGGGACAGTCCACAGATACGCAGTATTTT,CSVEDPGQSTDTQYF
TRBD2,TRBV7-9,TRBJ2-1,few,TGTGCCAGCAGCCCCTCCCCCGGACTAGCGGGAGGGGTTCGGCAGTTCTTC,CASSPSPGLAGGVRQFF
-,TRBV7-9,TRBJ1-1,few,TGTGCCAGCAGCCTCCCGACGGGGGGCGAGGTTGAAGCTTTCTTT,CASSLPTGGEVEAFF
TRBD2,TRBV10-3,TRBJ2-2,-,TGTGCCATCACCGGTGGGACTAGCGGGAATACCGGGGAGCTGTTTTTT,CAITGGTSGNTGELFF
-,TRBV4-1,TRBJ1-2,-,TGCGCCAGCACCCAAGTGTCAGGGAACTATGGCTACACCTTC,CASTQVSGNYGYTF
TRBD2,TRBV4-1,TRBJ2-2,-,TGCGCCAGCGGGGGGGAGCTTACCGGGGAGCTGTTTTTT,CASGGELTGELFF
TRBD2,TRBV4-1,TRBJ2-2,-,TGCGCCAGCAGCCCCAAGGGACTACAGAACACCGGGGAGCTGTTTTTT,CASSPKGLQNTGELFF
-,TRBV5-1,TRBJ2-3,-,TGCGCCAGCAGCCAGGGGCTCACAGATACGCAGTATTTT,CASSQGLTDTQYF
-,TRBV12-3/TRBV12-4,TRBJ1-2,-,TGTGCCAGCAGTCTAGACAGGACCCGCTACACCTTC,CASSLDRTRYTF
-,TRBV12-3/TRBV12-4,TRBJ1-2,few,TGTGCCAGCAGTGTACAGGTGATAAACTATGGCTACACCTTC,CASSVQVINYGYTF
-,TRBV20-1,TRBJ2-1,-,TGCAGTGCTACCCCCGCGGACAGGGGGCTGAGCGGGAGGGCATATGAGCAGTTCTTC,CSATPADRGLSGRAYEQFF
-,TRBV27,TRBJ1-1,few,TGTGCCAGCAGTCCCGGGGACGGTTTTTTCACTGAAGCTTTCTTT,CASSPGDGFFTEAFF
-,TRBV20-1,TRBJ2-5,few,TGCAGTGCTAGAGATCTTGTAGGGACGGAGACCCAGTACTTC,CSARDLVGTETQYF
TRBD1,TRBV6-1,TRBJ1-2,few,TGTGCCAGCAGACGAAGACAGGGGTCCAACTATGGCTACACCTTC,CASRRRQGSNYGYTF
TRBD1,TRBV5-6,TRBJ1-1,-,TGTGCCAGCAGGGAAGGGACAGTTCCCACTGAAGCTTTCTTT,CASREGTVPTEAFF
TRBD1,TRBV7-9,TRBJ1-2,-,TGTGCCAGCAGCCCGACAGGGCCCTACTATGGCTACACCTTC,CASSPTGPYYGYTF
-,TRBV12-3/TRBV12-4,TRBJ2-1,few,TGTGCCAGCAGTTCCGTTTTAGGTCGGGGCTCATACAATGAGCAGTTCTTC,CASSSVLGRGSYNEQFF
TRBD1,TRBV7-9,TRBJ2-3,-,TGTGCCAGCAGCTTATCTTGGACAGGGGAGATAGATACGCAGTATTTT,CASSLSWTGEIDTQYF
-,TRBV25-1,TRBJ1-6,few,TGTGCCAGCAGTGAAGTAACTATAAGCTCCTATAATTCACCCCTCCACTTT,CASSEVTISSYNSPLHF
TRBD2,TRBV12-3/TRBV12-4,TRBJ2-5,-,TGTGCCAGCAGCCGCCGACTAGCGGGATCGGTCAAGACCCAGTACTTC,CASSRRLAGSVKTQYF
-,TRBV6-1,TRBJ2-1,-,TGTGCCATCAGGAGTGGTAGTCCACCTGGGCACAATGAGCAGTTCTTC,CAIRSGSPPGHNEQFF
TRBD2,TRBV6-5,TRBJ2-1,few,TGTGCCAGCAGTTACACGTTCGGGAGCGGGAGGACCTACAATGAGCAGTTCTTC,CASSYTFGSGRTYNEQFF
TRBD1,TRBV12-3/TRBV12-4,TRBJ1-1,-,TGTGCCAGCAGCCCGACAGGGGAAGAAGCTTTCTTT,CASSPTGEEAFF
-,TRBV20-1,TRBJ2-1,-,TGCAGTGCTAGAGGGTTCCATATGCTAGAAACCCCCCTTTCCAATGAGCAGTTCTTC,CSARGFHMLETPLSNEQFF
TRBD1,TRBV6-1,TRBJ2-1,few,TGTGCCAGCAGCCCCAGGGGGCCGGGGTACAATGAGCAGTTCTTC,CASSPRGPGYNEQFF
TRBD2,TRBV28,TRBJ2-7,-,TGTGCCAGCAGTGCGATGCGGGAGAACTACGAGCAGTACTTC,CASSAMRENYEQYF
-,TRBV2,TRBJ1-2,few,TGTGCCAGCAGGCAGGTTGCCTATGGCTACACCTTC,CASRQVAYGYTF
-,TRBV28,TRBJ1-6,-,TGTGCCAGCAGGGCAGCTCATAATTCACCCCTCCACTTT,CASRAAHNSPLHF
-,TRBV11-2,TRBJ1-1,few,TGTGCCAGCAGCTTAGCTTGGGGGCTGAACACTGAAGCTTTCTTT,CASSLAWGLNTEAFF
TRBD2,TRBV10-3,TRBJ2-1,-,TGTGCCATCAGTGAGTCTCTAGCGGCTCCCCCGGGGCAGTTCTTC,CAISESLAAPPGQFF
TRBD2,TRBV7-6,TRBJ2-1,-,TGTGCCAGCAGCTTAGGGGCTAGCGGGGGGTCCTACAATGAGCAGTTCTTC,CASSLGASGGSYNEQFF
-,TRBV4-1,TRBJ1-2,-,TGCGCCAGCAGCCAGCCTAGGGACGGCGGGAACCACTATGGCTACACCTTC,CASSQPRDGGNHYGYTF
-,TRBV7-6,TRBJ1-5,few,TGTGCCAGCAGCGCCGGGGGGGATAGCAATCAGCCCCAGCATTTT,CASSAGGDSNQPQHF
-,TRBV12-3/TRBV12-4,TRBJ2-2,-,TGTGCCAGCAATGACCGGGCCGTGTGGACCGGGGAGCTGTTTTTT,CASNDRAVWTGELFF
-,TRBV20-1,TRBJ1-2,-,TGCAGTGCTAGTTCCGCGGCCTACTATGGCTACACCTTC,CSASSAAYYGYTF
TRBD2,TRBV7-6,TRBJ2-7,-,TGTGCCAGCAGCCAAGCCTTTGCTAGCGGAAACCCCTACGAGCAGTACTTC,CASSQAFASGNPYEQYF
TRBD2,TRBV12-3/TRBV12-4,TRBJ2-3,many,TGTGCCAGCAGTTCCTCGGGGGGGAGCACAGATACGCAGTATTTT,CASSSSGGSTDTQYF
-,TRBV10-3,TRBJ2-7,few,TGTGCCATCAGTGAGTCGATACGCGGCTACGAGCAGTACTTC,CAISESIRGYEQYF
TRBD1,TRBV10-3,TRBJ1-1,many,TGTGCCATCACCAGTACAGGGGAGAAGAGTGGTGAAGCTTTCTTT,CAITSTGEKSGEAFF
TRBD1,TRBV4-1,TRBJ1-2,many,TGCGCCAGCAGCCAGGGGGACAGGGGGAGCTATGGCTACACCTTC,CASSQGDRGSYGYTF
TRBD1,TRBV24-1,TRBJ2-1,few,TGTGCCACCAGTGATTTTAGGGGGCTCTCCGAGCAGTTCTTC,CATSDFRGLSEQFF
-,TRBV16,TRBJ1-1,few,TGTGCCAGCAGCCAGGGGGTATACGCTGAAGCTTTCTTT,CASSQGVYAEAFF
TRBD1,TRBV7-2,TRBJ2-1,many,TGTGCCAGCAGGCAGGGGGTTTACAATGAGCAGTTCTTC,CASRQGVYNEQFF
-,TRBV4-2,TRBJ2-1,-,TGTGCCAGCAGCCAAGATGCGGCTAGCGAAAGGAACAATGAGCAGTTCTTC,CASSQDAASERNNEQFF
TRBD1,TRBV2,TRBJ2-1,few,TGTGCCAGCAGTTCCGCAGACAGGGATGAGCAGTTCTTC,CASSSADRDEQFF
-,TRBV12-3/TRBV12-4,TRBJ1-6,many,TGTGCCAGCAGTTTCGAGAATTCACCCCTCCACTTT,CASSFENSPLHF
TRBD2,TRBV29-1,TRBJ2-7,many,TGCAGCGTTGAAACGGGAGGGTCCTACGAGCAGTACTTC,CSVETGGSYEQYF
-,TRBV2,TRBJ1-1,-,TGTGCCAGCAGTGAAGGGGTCGCGAACACTGAAGCTTTCTTT,CASSEGVANTEAFF